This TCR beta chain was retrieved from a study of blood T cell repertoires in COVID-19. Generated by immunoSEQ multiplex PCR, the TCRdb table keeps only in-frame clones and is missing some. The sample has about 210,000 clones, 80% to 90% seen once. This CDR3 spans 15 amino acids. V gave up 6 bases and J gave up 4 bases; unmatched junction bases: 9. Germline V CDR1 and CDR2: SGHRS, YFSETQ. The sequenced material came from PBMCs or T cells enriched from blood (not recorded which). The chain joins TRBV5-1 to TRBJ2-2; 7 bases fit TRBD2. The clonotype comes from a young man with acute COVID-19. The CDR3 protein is CASKSRESPTGELFF. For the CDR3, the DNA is TGCGCCAGCAAATCGCGGGAGAGTCCCACCGGGGAGCTGTTTTTT.